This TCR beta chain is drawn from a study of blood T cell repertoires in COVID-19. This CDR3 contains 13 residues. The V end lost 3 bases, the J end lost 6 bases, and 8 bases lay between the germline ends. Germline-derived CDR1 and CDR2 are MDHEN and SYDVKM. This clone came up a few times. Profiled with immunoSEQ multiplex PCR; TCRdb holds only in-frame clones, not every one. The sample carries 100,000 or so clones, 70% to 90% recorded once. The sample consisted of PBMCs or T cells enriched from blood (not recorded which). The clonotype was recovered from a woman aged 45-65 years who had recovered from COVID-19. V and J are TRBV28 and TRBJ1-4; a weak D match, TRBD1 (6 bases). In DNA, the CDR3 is TGTGCCAGCAGTTTCGGACAGCATGAAAAACTGTTTTTT. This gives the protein CASSFGQHEKLFF.